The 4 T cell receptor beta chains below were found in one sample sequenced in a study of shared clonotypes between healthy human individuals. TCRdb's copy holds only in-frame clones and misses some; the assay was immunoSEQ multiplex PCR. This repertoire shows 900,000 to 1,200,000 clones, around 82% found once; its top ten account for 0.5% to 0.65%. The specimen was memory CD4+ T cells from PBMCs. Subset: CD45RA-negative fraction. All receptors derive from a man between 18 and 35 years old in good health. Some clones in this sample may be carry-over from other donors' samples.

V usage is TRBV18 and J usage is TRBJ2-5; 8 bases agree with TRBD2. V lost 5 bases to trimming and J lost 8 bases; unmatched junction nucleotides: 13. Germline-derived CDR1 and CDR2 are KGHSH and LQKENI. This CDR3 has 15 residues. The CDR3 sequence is CASSFSGTEGETQYF. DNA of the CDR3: TGTGCCAGCTCATTTAGCGGGACCGAGGGAGAAACCCAGTACTTC.

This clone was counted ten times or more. The CDR3 reads CASSLEAGGTTVEQFF. The CDR3 nucleotides read TGTGCCAGCAGCTTGGAGGCGGGAGGAACGACGGTTGAGCAGTTCTTC. The chain has TRBV5-6 and TRBJ2-1; 8 bases align to TRBD2. Trimming at V came to 0 bases and at J to 9 bases, leaving 11 bases not matched to a gene. Looked up from germline, CDR1 is SGHDT and CDR2 is YYEEEE. The CDR3 contains 16 residues. Full variable domain (missing parts from reference TRBV5-6 and TRBJ2-1): DAGVTQSPTHLIKTRGQQVTLRCSPKSGHDTVSWYQQALGQGPQFIFQYYEEEERQRGNFPDRFSGHQFPNYSSELNVNALLLGDSALYLCASSLEAGGTTVEQFFGPGTRLTVL.

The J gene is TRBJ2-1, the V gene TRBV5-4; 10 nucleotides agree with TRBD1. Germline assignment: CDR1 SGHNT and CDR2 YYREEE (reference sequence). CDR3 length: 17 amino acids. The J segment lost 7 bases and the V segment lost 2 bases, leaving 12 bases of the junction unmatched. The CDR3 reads CASSFPPGTGELNEQFF. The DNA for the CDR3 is TGTGCCAGCAGCTTTCCCCCCGGGACAGGGGAGTTAAATGAGCAGTTCTTC.

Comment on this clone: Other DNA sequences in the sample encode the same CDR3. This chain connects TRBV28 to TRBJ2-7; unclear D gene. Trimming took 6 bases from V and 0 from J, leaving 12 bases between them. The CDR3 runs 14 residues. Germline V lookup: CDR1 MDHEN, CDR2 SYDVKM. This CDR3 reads CASSTPGRSYEQYF. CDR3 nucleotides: TGTGCCAGCAGCACCCCCGGGCGCTCCTACGAGCAGTACTTC.